Sequencing of this T cell receptor beta chain was carried out in a study of blood T cell repertoires in COVID-19. Study-wide context: Sources were T cells, B-cell-depleted T cells, or PBMCs; the material itself was cDNA or gDNA.

Original processing methods: Amplified reference gene primers provided the basis for estimating nucleated cell counts. Sequencing used immunoSEQ multiplex PCR; TCRdb keeps in-frame clones, though not all of them. Clone size and V and J calls were adopted from that table, with D and trimming inferred from the DNA. The table includes roughly 250,000 clones, roughly 86% detected once. The CDR3 loop spans 14 amino acids. V lost 4 bases and J 2 bases, leaving 8 bases between the germline ends. Per germline, CDR1 MNHEY and CDR2 SMNVEV (reference sequence). Specimen: peripheral blood. The sequence came from a man aged 50-60 years with acute or convalescent COVID-19. The chain links TRBV27 to TRBJ1-4, with D hard to call. The CDR3 is CASSSGRTNEKLFF. The CDR3 nucleotides are TGTGCCAGCAGTTCGGGAAGGACTAATGAAAAACTGTTTTTT.